The source of this T cell receptor (beta chain) is a study of blood T cell repertoires in COVID-19. Study as a whole: Italy, Spain and the United States were the sources of the convalescent and acute COVID-19 samples. The analysed material was cDNA or gDNA that came from T cells, B-cell-depleted T cells, or PBMCs.

The V end lost 4 bases, the J end lost 5 bases, and 9 bases lay between the germline ends. This CDR3 comprises 12 residues. Germline assignment: CDR1 SQVTM and CDR2 ANQGSEA. Some clones are missing from TCRdb's copy, which holds only in-frame ones; the method was immunoSEQ multiplex PCR. The sample holds 69,000 or so clones, 80% to 90% seen once. The receptor was isolated from a woman of 80 years or more with active or convalescent COVID-19. Specimen: peripheral blood. The V and J genes are TRBV29-1 and TRBJ1-5; D possibly corresponds to TRBD1 (5 bases). CDR3 in DNA: TGCAGCGTTGGGGGCCTCGATCAGCCCCAGCATTTT. This encodes CSVGGLDQPQHF.